This TCR beta chain was obtained from a study of T cells in Graves' hyperthyroidism and ophthalmopathy. Study-level results: Among clonotypes expanded in thyroid above 0.001, most were also found in blood. Using 13 V-J features, a model discriminated ophthalmopathy from stable hyperthyroidism.

The CDR3 extends over 21 amino acids. Germline trimming cut 8 bases from V and 3 bases from J; bases unmatched to any gene: 27. Germline CDR1 is MDHEN and CDR2 is SYDVKM. RNA transcripts were the template for amplifying TCR beta CDR3 regions. HTBI primers were used for first-round RT-PCR of the TCR CDR3. TCRdb analysed the multiplex PCR reads with MiXCR anew, one entry per CDR3 protein. The table includes a few hundred thousand distinct CDR3 sequences, 20% to 25% detected once. A note on this clonotype: Its antigen is undetermined.

The receptor was derived from a man in his forties or fifties with Graves' hyperthyroidism. The rearrangement joins TRBV28 to TRBJ2-1; the match to TRBD2 covers 8 bases. Sequencing was carried out using blood. The CDR3 coding sequence is TGTGCCAGCTCACCAAGCGGAAGGGGAGCGGGAGCAGGGCTAAACTACAATGAGCAGTTCTTC. This codes for CASSPSGRGAGAGLNYNEQFF.